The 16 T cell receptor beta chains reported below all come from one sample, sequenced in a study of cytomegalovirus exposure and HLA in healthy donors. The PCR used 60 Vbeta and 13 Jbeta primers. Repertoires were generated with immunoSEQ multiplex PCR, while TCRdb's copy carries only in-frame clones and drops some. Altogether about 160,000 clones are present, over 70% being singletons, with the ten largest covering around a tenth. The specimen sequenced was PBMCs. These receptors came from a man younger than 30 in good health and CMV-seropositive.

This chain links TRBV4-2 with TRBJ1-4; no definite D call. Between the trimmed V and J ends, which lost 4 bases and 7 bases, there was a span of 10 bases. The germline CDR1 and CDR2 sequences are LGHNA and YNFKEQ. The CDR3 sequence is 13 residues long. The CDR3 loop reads CASSRTGSEKLFF. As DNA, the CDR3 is TGTGCCAGCAGCCGAACGGGGAGTGAAAAACTGTTTTTT.

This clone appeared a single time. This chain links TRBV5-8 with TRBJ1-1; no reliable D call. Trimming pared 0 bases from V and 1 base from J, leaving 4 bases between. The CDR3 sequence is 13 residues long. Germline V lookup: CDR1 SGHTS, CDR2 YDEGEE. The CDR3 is CASSLDKNTEAFF. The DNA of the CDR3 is TGTGCCAGCAGCTTGGACAAGAACACTGAAGCTTTCTTT.

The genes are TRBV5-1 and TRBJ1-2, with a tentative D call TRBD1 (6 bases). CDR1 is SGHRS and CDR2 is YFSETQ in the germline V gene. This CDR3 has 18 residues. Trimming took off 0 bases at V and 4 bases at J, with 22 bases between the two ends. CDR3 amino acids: CASSLVGGAGARAYGYTF. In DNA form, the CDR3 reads TGCGCCAGCAGCTTGGTTGGTGGGGCAGGGGCTAGGGCCTATGGCTACACCTTC.

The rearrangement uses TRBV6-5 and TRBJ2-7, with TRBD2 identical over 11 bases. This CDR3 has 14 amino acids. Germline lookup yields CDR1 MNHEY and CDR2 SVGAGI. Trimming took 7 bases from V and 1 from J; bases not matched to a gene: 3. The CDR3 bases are TGTGCCAGCATTGGGACTAGCGGATCCTACGAGCAGTACTTC. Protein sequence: CASIGTSGSYEQYF.

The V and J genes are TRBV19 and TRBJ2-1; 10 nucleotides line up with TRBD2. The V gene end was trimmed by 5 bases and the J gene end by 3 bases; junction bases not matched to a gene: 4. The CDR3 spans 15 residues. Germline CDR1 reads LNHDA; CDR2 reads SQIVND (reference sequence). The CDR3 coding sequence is TGTGCCAGTAGTGTCGCTAGCGGGAGCTACAATGAGCAGTTCTTC. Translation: CASSVASGSYNEQFF.

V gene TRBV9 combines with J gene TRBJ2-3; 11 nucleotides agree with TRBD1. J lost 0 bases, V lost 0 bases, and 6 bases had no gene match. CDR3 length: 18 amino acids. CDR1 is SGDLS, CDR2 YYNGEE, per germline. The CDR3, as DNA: TGTGCCAGCAGCGTAGGGGACAGGGGGGTTTCTAGCACAGATACGCAGTATTTT. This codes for CASSVGDRGVSSTDTQYF.

The CDR3 DNA is TGTGCCAGCAGCGGAGATTCTCGGGGGACCCAGTACTTC. This translates into CASSGDSRGTQYF. This chain connects TRBV9 to TRBJ2-5, with D perhaps matching TRBD2 (5 bases). The CDR3 is 13 amino acids. V dropped 3 bases and J dropped 7 bases, with 13 bases sitting between them. CDR1 and CDR2 from the germline V gene are SGDLS and YYNGEE.

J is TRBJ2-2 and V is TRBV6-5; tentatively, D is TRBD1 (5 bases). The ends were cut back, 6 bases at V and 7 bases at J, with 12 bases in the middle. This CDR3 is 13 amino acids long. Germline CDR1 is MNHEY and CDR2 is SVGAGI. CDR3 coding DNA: TGTGCCAGCAGGCTTCCAGGGATCGGGGAGCTGTTTTTT. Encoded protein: CASRLPGIGELFF.

The CDR3 spells CASSSRANTGELFF. Here the CDR3 DNA reads TGTGCCAGCAGTTCCAGGGCGAACACCGGGGAGCTGTTTTTT. This chain uses TRBV27 with TRBJ2-2; a possible D gene is TRBD1 (5 bases). Between the trimmed V and J ends, which lost 4 bases and 0 bases, there was a span of 6 bases. The CDR3 is made up of 14 amino acids. Germline values: CDR1 MNHEY, CDR2 SMNVEV (reference sequence).

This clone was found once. The CDR3 region has the DNA TGTGCCAGCAGCTTGGAAGTGGCCGGGGAGACCCAGTACTTC. Translated, it gives CASSLEVAGETQYF. The rearrangement uses TRBV5-4 and TRBJ2-5, with D unclear. Trimming removed 0 bases from V and 5 bases from J, with 11 bases in between. CDR1 and CDR2 (germline): SGHNT, YYREEE (reference sequence). This CDR3 is built from 14 residues.

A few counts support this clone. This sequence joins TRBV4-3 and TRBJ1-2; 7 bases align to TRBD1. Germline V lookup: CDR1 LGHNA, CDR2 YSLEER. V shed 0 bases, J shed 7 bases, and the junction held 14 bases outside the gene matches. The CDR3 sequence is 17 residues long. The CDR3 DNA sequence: TGCGCCAGCAGCCAAGAGAGGGGGCGACAGGGAGCTCTTGGCTACACCTTC. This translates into CASSQERGRQGALGYTF.

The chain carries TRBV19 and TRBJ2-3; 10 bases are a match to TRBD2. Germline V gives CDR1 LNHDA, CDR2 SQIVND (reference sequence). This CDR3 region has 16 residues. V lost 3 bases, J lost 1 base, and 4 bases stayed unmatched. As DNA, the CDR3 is TGTGCCAGTAGTATTGCCCTAGCGGGGGGCACAGATACGCAGTATTTT. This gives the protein CASSIALAGGTDTQYF. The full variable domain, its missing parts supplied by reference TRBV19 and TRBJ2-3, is DGGITQSPKYLFRKEGQNVTLSCEQNLNHDAMYWYRQDPGQGLRLIYYSQIVNDFQKGDIAEGYSVSREKKESFPLTVTSAQKNPTAFYLCASSIALAGGTDTQYFGPGTRLTVL.

The CDR3, as DNA: TGTGCCAGCACCTCCGCAATGGGAGTCCATACGCAGTATTTT. This gives the protein CASTSAMGVHTQYF. The chain joins TRBV6-5 to TRBJ2-3; a weak D match, TRBD2 (5 bases). The CDR3 sequence is 14 residues long. Germline CDR1 MNHEY, CDR2 SVGAGI. Deletions cut 7 bases from V and 7 bases from J, with 18 bases between.

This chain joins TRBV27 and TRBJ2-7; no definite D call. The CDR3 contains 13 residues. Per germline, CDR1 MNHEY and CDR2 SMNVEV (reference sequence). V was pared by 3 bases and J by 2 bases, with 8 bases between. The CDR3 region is CASSFNSPYEQYF. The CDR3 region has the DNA TGTGCCAGCAGTTTTAACTCACCCTACGAGCAGTACTTC.

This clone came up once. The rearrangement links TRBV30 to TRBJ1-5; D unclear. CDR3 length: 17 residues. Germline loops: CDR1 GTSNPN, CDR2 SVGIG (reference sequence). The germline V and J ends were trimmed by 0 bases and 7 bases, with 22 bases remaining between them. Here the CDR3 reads CAWSVLPPGKGGQPQHF. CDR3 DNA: TGTGCCTGGAGTGTCTTACCCCCGGGGAAGGGCGGACAGCCCCAGCATTTT.

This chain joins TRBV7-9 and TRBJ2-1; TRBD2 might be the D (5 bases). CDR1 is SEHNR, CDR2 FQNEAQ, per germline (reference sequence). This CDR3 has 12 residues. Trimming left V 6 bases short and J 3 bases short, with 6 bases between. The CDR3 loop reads CASRRDYNEQFF. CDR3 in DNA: TGTGCCAGCAGACGGGACTACAATGAGCAGTTCTTC.